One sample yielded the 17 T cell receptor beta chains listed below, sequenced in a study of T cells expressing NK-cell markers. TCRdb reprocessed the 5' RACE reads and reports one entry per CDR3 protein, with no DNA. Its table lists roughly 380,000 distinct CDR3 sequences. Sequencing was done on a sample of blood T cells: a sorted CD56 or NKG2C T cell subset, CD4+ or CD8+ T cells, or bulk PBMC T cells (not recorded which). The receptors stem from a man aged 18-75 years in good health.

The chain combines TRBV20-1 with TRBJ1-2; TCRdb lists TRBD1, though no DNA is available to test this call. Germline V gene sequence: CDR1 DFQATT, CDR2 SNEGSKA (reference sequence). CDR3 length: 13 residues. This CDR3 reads CSAPTGAASGYTF.

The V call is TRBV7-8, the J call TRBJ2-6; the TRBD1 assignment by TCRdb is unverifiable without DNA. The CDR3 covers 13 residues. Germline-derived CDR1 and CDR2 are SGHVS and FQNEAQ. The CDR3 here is CASGGSGANVLTF.

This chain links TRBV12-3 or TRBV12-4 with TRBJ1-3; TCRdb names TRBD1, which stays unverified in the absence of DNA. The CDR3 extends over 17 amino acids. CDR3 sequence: CASSPEEDSHSGNTIYF.

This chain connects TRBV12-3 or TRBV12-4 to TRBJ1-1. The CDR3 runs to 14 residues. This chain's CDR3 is CASSLKVQNTEAFF.

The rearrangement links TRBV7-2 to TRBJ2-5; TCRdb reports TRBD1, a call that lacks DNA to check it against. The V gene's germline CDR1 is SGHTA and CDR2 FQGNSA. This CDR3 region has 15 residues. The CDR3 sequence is CASSLSSRSRETQYF.

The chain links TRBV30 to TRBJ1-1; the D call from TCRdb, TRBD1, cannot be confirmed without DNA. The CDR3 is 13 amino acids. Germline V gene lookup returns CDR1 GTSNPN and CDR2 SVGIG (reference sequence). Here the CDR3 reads CAWSSLGGSKIFF.

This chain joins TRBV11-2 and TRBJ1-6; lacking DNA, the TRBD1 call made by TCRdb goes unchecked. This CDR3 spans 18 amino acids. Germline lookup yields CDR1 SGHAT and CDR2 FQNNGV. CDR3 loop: CASSHSYRLGSRNSPLHF.

The CDR3: CASGLRGGGSYNEQFF. This chain links TRBV7-2 with TRBJ2-1; TCRdb's D call of TRBD1 is untestable without DNA. The CDR3 sequence is 16 residues long. Germline CDR1 reads SGHTA; CDR2 reads FQGNSA.

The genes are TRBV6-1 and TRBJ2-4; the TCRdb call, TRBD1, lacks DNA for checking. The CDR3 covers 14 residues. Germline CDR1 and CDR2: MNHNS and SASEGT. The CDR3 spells CASTPGQGTNIQYF.

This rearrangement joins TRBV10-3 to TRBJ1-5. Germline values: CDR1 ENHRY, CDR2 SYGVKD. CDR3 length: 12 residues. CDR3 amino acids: CAISEKDQPQHF.

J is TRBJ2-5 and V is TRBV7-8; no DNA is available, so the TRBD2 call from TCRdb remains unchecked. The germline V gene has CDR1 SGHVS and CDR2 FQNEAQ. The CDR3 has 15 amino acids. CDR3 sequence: CASSSGRSGQETQYF.

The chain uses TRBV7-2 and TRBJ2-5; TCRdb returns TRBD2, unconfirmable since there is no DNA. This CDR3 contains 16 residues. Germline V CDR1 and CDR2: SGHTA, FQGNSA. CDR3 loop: CASSPRSGGIEETQYF.

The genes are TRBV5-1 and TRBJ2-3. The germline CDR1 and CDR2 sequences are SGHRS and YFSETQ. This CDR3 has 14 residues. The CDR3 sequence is CASMTDPTVDTQYF.

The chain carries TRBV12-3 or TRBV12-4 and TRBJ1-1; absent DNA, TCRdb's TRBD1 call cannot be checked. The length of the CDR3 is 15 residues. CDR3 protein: CASSGLDRGRPEAFF.

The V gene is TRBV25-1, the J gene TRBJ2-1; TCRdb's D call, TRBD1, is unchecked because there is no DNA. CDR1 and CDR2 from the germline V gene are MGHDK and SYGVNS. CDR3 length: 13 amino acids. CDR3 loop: CASSDQGEGEQFF.

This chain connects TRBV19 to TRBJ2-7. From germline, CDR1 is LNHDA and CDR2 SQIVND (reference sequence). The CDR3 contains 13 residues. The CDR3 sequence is CASRRGPPYEQYF.

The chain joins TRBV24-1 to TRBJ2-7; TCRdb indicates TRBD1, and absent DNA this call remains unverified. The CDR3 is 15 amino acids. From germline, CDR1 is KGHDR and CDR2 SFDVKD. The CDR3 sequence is CATSDSIQGGYEQYF.